The 4 T cell receptor beta chains given below trace back to one sample, sequenced in a study of metastatic and nonmetastatic thyroid tumors. No patient had received any treatment before thyroid surgery. MiXCR re-clonotyped the PCR reads for TCRdb. The sample carries tens of thousands of clones, approximately 12% recorded once. The sample taken for sequencing was tumor tissue. The receptors stem from a female donor with papillary thyroid cancer or a benign thyroid nodule (not recorded which). Some clones in this sample may be carry-over from other donors' samples.

This clone was detected ten times or more. The CDR3 sequence is CASSGGGSNQPQHF. The CDR3 region has the DNA TGTGCCAGCAGCGGGGGGGGAAGCAATCAGCCCCAGCATTTT. The chain couples TRBV9 to TRBJ1-5; D is possibly TRBD1 (5 bases). This CDR3 spans 14 amino acids. The V gene's germline CDR1 is SGDLS and CDR2 YYNGEE. The ends were cut back, 3 bases at V and 1 base at J, with 8 bases in the middle.

This clone was detected ten times or more. The chain links TRBV14 to TRBJ2-7; D is undetermined. The germline gives CDR1 SGHDN, CDR2 FVKESK. The CDR3 contains 14 residues. The ends were cut back, 1 base at V and 5 bases at J, with 12 bases in the middle. This chain's CDR3 is CASSQVIASHEQYF. The CDR3 nucleotides read TGTGCCAGCAGCCAAGTGATAGCTTCCCACGAGCAGTACTTC.

This clone was recorded many times. The rearrangement uses TRBV7-3 and TRBJ2-2; 10 positions agree with TRBD1. The CDR3 spans 14 residues. Germline values: CDR1 SGHTA, CDR2 FQGTGA. V dropped 5 bases and J dropped 11; count of bases not matched to a gene: 8. CDR3 loop: CASSPGTGASELFF. In DNA form, the CDR3 reads TGTGCCAGCAGCCCTGGGACAGGGGCCAGCGAGCTGTTTTTT.

This clone was detected ten times or more. The V call is TRBV5-4, the J call TRBJ2-1; a weak D match, TRBD1 (5 bases). The CDR3 sequence is 13 residues long. The germline V gene has CDR1 SGHNT and CDR2 YYREEE (reference sequence). V was pared by 1 base and J by 7 bases, with 9 bases between. CDR3 nucleotide sequence: TGTGCCAGCAGCTTGTGGACATTTAATGAGCAGTTCTTC. As protein: CASSLWTFNEQFF.